One sample yielded the 16 T cell receptor beta chains listed below, sequenced in a study of cytomegalovirus exposure and HLA in healthy donors. A multiplex PCR was run with 60 Vbeta primers and 13 Jbeta primers. TCRdb keeps only in-frame clones here, not all; method: immunoSEQ multiplex PCR. Of 180,000 or so clones listed, 60% to 85% are singletons. The sample comprised PBMCs. These receptors were obtained from a young man in good health and CMV-seronegative.

The chain couples TRBV19 to TRBJ2-2; 10 bases are a match to TRBD1. Germline V gene data show CDR1 as LNHDA and CDR2 as SQIVND (reference sequence). The V segment lost 7 bases and the J segment 5 bases; nucleotides outside the gene matches: 4. This CDR3 is 14 amino acids long. DNA for the CDR3: TGTGCCAGTATCTGGACAGGGGGGACCGGGGAGCTGTTTTTT. This translates into CASIWTGGTGELFF.

The chain employs TRBV6-6 and TRBJ2-1; D is ambiguous. The germline gives CDR1 MNHNY, CDR2 SVGAGI (reference sequence). V lost 8 bases and J lost 9, with 8 bases in between. The CDR3 covers 10 residues. CDR3 sequence reads: CASGAAEQFF. DNA of the CDR3: TGTGCCAGCGGTGCGGCTGAGCAGTTCTTC.

This CDR3 reads CASSPRGGDEQFF. CDR3 coding DNA: TGTGCCAGCAGCCCCCGCGGGGGCGATGAGCAGTTCTTC. The rearrangement joins TRBV7-6 to TRBJ2-1; the D gene is possibly TRBD2 (7 bases). The CDR3 has 13 amino acids. The V end lost 5 bases, the J end lost 8 bases, and 13 bases lay between the germline ends. Germline CDR1 is SGHVS and CDR2 is FNYEAQ. The whole variable domain, remainder taken from reference TRBV7-6 and TRBJ2-1, is GAGVSQSPRYKVTKRGQDVALRCDPISGHVSLYWYRQALGQGPEFLTYFNYEAQQDKSGLPNDRFSAERPEGSISTLTIQRTEQRDSAMYRCASSPRGGDEQFFGPGTRLTVL.

V and J are TRBV7-3 and TRBJ2-7; D may be TRBD1 (6 bases). The V and J ends lost 3 bases and 2 bases respectively, with 8 bases between them. The CDR3 contains 13 residues. Germline CDR1 SGHTA, CDR2 FQGTGA. The CDR3 spells CASSLGTTYEQYF. The CDR3 region has the DNA TGTGCCAGCAGCTTGGGGACAACCTACGAGCAGTACTTC.

The J gene is TRBJ2-5, the V gene TRBV6-1, with 11 bases aligning to TRBD2. Per the germline V gene, CDR1 is MNHNS and CDR2 is SASEGT. This CDR3 has 15 residues. J lost 1 base, V lost 7 bases, and 5 bases had no gene match. The chain's CDR3 is CASMISGGAQETQYF. The CDR3 DNA sequence: TGTGCCAGCATGATTAGCGGGGGGGCCCAAGAGACCCAGTACTTC.

This sequence joins TRBV5-1 and TRBJ2-7; 11 bases are a match to TRBD1. Trimming at V came to 2 bases and at J to 5 bases, leaving 3 bases not matched to a gene. Per the germline V gene, CDR1 is SGHRS and CDR2 is YFSETQ. The CDR3 extends over 14 amino acids. The CDR3 loop is CASSFRDRGNEQYF. The CDR3 bases are TGCGCCAGCAGCTTCCGGGACAGGGGGAACGAGCAGTACTTC.

The chain links TRBV29-1 to TRBJ1-1; 9 bases map to TRBD1. Germline V gene sequence: CDR1 SQVTM, CDR2 ANQGSEA. V shed 6 bases and J 7 bases; nucleotides not matched to a gene: 15. CDR3 length equals 15 residues. In DNA form, the CDR3 reads TGCAGCGTCACCGGGACAGGGAACGGTCCCATTGAAGCTTTCTTT. Amino acids: CSVTGTGNGPIEAFF.

The chain carries TRBV10-2 and TRBJ1-6, with 9 bases aligning to TRBD1. The CDR3 extends over 14 amino acids. The germline CDR1 and CDR2 sequences are WSHSY and SAAADI. With V trimmed by 2 bases and J by 9 bases, 2 bases remained unmatched. DNA of the CDR3: TGCGCCAGCAGTGAGAGGGACAGGGTTTCACCCCTCCACTTT. Its protein is CASSERDRVSPLHF.

The rearrangement uses TRBV6-1 and TRBJ1-5; D gene uncertain. The CDR3 runs to 18 residues. V shed 1 base and J shed 0 bases, with 16 bases lying between them. The germline gives CDR1 MNHNS, CDR2 SASEGT. CDR3 amino acids: CASSEEATGIYSNQPQHF. The CDR3, as DNA: TGTGCCAGCAGTGAAGAAGCGACCGGGATTTATAGCAATCAGCCCCAGCATTTT.

The chain carries TRBV19 and TRBJ1-1; 8 bases fit TRBD1. Germline V gene sequence: CDR1 LNHDA, CDR2 SQIVND (reference sequence). V gave up 3 bases and J gave up 2 bases; unmatched junction bases: 2. CDR3 size: 14 residues. The CDR3 loop is CASSIGTGNTEAFF. CDR3 bases: TGTGCCAGTAGTATCGGGACAGGCAACACTGAAGCTTTCTTT.

This chain joins TRBV6-1 and TRBJ2-7; D is ambiguous. V lost 2 bases and J 3 bases, leaving 8 bases between the germline ends. The CDR3 extends over 13 amino acids. Looked up from germline, CDR1 is MNHNS and CDR2 is SASEGT. The CDR3 loop is CASSEYPGYEQYF. Here the CDR3 DNA reads TGTGCCAGCAGTGAATATCCAGGCTACGAGCAGTACTTC.

This clone was observed once. V is TRBV5-1 and J is TRBJ2-5; 16 bases line up with TRBD2. The CDR3 covers 19 residues. The trim removed 4 bases at V and 0 bases at J, leaving 9 bases unmatched. The germline V gene encodes CDR1 SGHRS and CDR2 YFSETQ. Here the CDR3 reads CASSVPGLAGGRDQETQYF. The CDR3, as DNA: TGCGCCAGCAGCGTTCCGGGACTAGCGGGGGGGCGAGACCAAGAGACCCAGTACTTC.

V and J are TRBV7-9 and TRBJ2-2; the match to TRBD2 covers 8 bases. The CDR3 covers 18 residues. V shed 1 base and J 0 bases; nucleotides not matched to a gene: 7. The germline V gene encodes CDR1 SEHNR and CDR2 FQNEAQ (reference sequence). CDR3 nucleotide sequence: TGTGCCAGCAGCTTAGTCGGGAAAGCGGGGGCGAACACCGGGGAGCTGTTTTTT. Encoded protein: CASSLVGKAGANTGELFF.

V usage is TRBV2 and J usage is TRBJ2-7; the match to TRBD2 covers 8 bases. V shed 6 bases, J shed 2 bases, and the junction held 6 bases outside the gene matches. The CDR3 sequence is 14 residues long. Germline CDR1 SNHLY, CDR2 FYNNEI. CDR3 sequence (DNA): TGTGCCAGCAGAGTTTACGGGGGGGCCTACGAGCAGTACTTC. Translation gives CASRVYGGAYEQYF.

This chain uses TRBV6-5 with TRBJ2-2; no clear D. The CDR3 loop spans 14 amino acids. Deletions cut 0 bases from V and 2 bases from J, with 4 bases between. Germline assignment: CDR1 MNHEY and CDR2 SVGAGI. The CDR3: CASSYSRNTGELFF. Here the CDR3 DNA reads TGTGCCAGCAGTTACTCGAGAAACACCGGGGAGCTGTTTTTT.

This clone occurred once. The rearrangement links TRBV7-3 to TRBJ1-1; D is unclear. The germline gives CDR1 SGHTA, CDR2 FQGTGA. V was pared by 6 bases and J by 0 bases, with 8 bases between. The CDR3 is made up of 13 amino acids. The CDR3 sequence: CASRRSLNTEAFF. The CDR3 DNA sequence: TGTGCCAGCAGACGTAGCTTGAACACTGAAGCTTTCTTT.